These 25 T cell receptor beta chains share one sample of origin, sequenced in a study of post-analysis software for immune sequencing data. No antigen has been assigned to these receptors. Tagging with unique molecular identifiers was a feature of the TCR beta cDNA libraries. Via MiXCR, TCRdb re-called the PCR reads, giving one row per CDR3 protein. This table holds roughly 600,000 distinct CDR3 sequences, 44% found once. Study-wide points: In patients, TRBV5-6, TRBV5-1 and TRBV20-1 belonged to roughly five TRBV segments found more frequently than in controls.

Material: blood. Receptor source: a girl aged 5-17 years with multiple sclerosis.

The rearrangement uses TRBV12-3 or TRBV12-4 and TRBJ2-5; possibly TRBD2 for D (6 bases). V lost 5 bases and J 0 bases, leaving 13 bases between the germline ends. The CDR3 totals 15 residues. The CDR3 DNA is TGTGCCAGCAGTCGGGGCGGGGTCTACCAAGAGACCCAGTACTTC. Protein: CASSRGGVYQETQYF.

The rearrangement joins TRBV20-1 to TRBJ2-3; 8 bases fit TRBD1. CDR1 is DFQATT and CDR2 is SNEGSKA in the germline V gene (reference sequence). The CDR3 runs to 15 residues. J was trimmed by 3 bases and V by 0 bases; bases with no gene match: 5. This CDR3 is CSARDPQGATDTQYF. Here the CDR3 DNA reads TGCAGTGCTAGAGATCCCCAGGGGGCGACAGATACGCAGTATTTT.

V gene TRBV7-3 combines with J gene TRBJ1-6; maybe TRBD1 (6 bases). CDR3 length: 13 amino acids. Germline V CDR1 and CDR2: SGHTA, FQGTGA. V lost 5 bases and J lost 13, with 15 bases in between. Here the CDR3 reads CASSPNRESPLHF. CDR3 sequence (DNA): TGTGCCAGCAGCCCTAACAGGGAATCGCCCCTCCACTTT. The full variable domain, its missing parts supplied by reference TRBV7-3 and TRBJ1-6, is GAGVSQTPSNKVTEKGKYVELRCDPISGHTALYWYRQSLGQGPEFLIYFQGTGAADDSGLPNDRFFAVRPEGSVSTLKIQRTERGDSAVYLCASSPNRESPLHFGNGTRLTVT.

This clonotype was seen a few times. J is TRBJ1-2 and V is TRBV5-6; no clear D. The V gene's germline CDR1 is SGHDT and CDR2 YYEEEE. Trimming stripped 4 bases from V and 6 bases from J, with 13 bases between. The CDR3 loop spans 13 amino acids. The CDR3 DNA is TGTGCCAGCAGCCCCCGAAACGGGGATGGCTACACCTTC. Residues: CASSPRNGDGYTF.

V and J are TRBV11-3 and TRBJ1-5; weak D call: TRBD1 (6 bases). The germline CDR1 and CDR2 sequences are SGHNT and YENEEA. The CDR3 is 15 residues long. The germline V and J ends were trimmed by 0 bases and 3 bases, with 9 bases remaining between them. Written as DNA, the CDR3 is TGTGCCAGCAGCTTAGAGGGGGCCCTCAATCAGCCCCAGCATTTT. Translating it yields CASSLEGALNQPQHF.

This clonotype was seen ten or more times. The rearrangement uses TRBV7-2 and TRBJ2-3; 16 positions match TRBD2. V trimming: 4 bases; J trimming: 6 bases; junction bases outside the gene matches: 7. This CDR3 is 17 amino acids long. Looked up from germline, CDR1 is SGHTA and CDR2 is FQGNSA. This CDR3 is CASSYPGTSGGADTQYF. As DNA, the CDR3 is TGTGCCAGCAGCTACCCCGGGACTAGCGGGGGGGCGGATACGCAGTATTTT.

The V and J genes are TRBV20-1 and TRBJ2-3; D gene uncertain. This CDR3 comprises 12 residues. V was clipped by 6 bases and J by 5 bases, with 12 bases between them. Germline CDR1 DFQATT, CDR2 SNEGSKA (reference sequence). Here the CDR3 reads CSASHGGDTQYF. The CDR3 nucleotides read TGCAGTGCGAGCCACGGTGGAGATACGCAGTATTTT.

The rearrangement uses TRBV7-9 and TRBJ1-2; a weak D match, TRBD1 (6 bases). The germline V gene has CDR1 SEHNR and CDR2 FQNEAQ (reference sequence). CDR3 size: 20 residues. The V end lost 5 bases, the J end lost 1 base, and 29 bases lay between the germline ends. The CDR3 bases are TGTGCCAGCAGCGTACGGACAAGGGGGAACCAAAAGGATATTAACTATGGCTACACCTTC. Residues: CASSVRTRGNQKDINYGYTF.

The V and J genes are TRBV6-1 and TRBJ2-2; D ambiguous. Between the trimmed V and J ends, which lost 5 bases and 5 bases, there was a span of 9 bases. This CDR3 spans 13 amino acids. In germline, CDR1 is MNHNS, CDR2 SASEGT. CDR3 amino acids: CASSPLLTGELFF. The CDR3 coding sequence is TGTGCCAGCAGTCCCTTGCTTACCGGGGAGCTGTTTTTT.

The V gene is TRBV5-6, the J gene TRBJ2-3; 10 positions match TRBD2. V was pared by 3 bases and J by 3 bases, with 4 bases of the junction left unmatched. The CDR3 is made up of 15 amino acids. CDR1 and CDR2 (germline): SGHDT, YYEEEE. CDR3 in amino acids: CASSWEGLATDTQYF. In DNA, the CDR3 is TGTGCCAGCAGCTGGGAGGGACTAGCGACAGATACGCAGTATTTT.

This chain joins TRBV2 and TRBJ2-5; no clear D gene. Germline assignment: CDR1 SNHLY and CDR2 FYNNEI. V gave up 3 bases and J gave up 0 bases, with 5 bases separating them. This CDR3 contains 13 residues. The CDR3 reads CASSDADQETQYF. CDR3 DNA sequence: TGTGCCAGCAGTGATGCGGACCAAGAGACCCAGTACTTC.

This clonotype was found a few times. This chain links TRBV6-1 with TRBJ1-2, with D possibly matching TRBD1 (5 bases). Germline V lookup: CDR1 MNHNS, CDR2 SASEGT. The length of the CDR3 is 15 residues. Trimming stripped 0 bases from V and 0 bases from J, with 8 bases between. CDR3 nucleotide sequence: TGTGCCAGCAGTGAAGCGGGGCCCGCTAACTATGGCTACACCTTC. It yields the protein CASSEAGPANYGYTF.

V gene TRBV27 combines with J gene TRBJ2-1; TRBD2 agrees at 7 bases. This CDR3 contains 16 residues. V was clipped by 7 bases and J by 0 bases; unmatched bases: 9. Germline V lookup: CDR1 MNHEY, CDR2 SMNVEV (reference sequence). This CDR3 reads CASTHGLADSYNEQFF. The CDR3 DNA reads as TGTGCCAGCACCCACGGGCTAGCGGACTCCTACAATGAGCAGTTCTTC.

The chain recombines TRBV5-1 with TRBJ1-2; D possibly corresponds to TRBD1 (5 bases). The CDR3 consists of 15 residues. The germline V and J ends were trimmed by 5 bases and 0 bases, with 14 bases remaining between them. Germline-derived CDR1 and CDR2 are SGHRS and YFSETQ. The CDR3 DNA sequence: TGCGCCAGCAGGTTAAGGCAGGGCCCTAACTATGGCTACACCTTC. Translation: CASRLRQGPNYGYTF. Drawing the rest from reference TRBV5-1 and TRBJ1-2, the complete variable domain is KAGVTQTPRYLIKTRGQQVTLSCSPISGHRSVSWYQQTPGQGLQFLFEYFSETQRNKGNFPGRFSGRQFSNSRSEMNVSTLELGDSALYLCASRLRQGPNYGYTFGSGTRLTVV.

The V and J genes are TRBV4-2 and TRBJ1-2; D unresolved. The V end lost 0 bases, the J end lost 8 bases, and 16 bases lay between the germline ends. This CDR3 spans 15 amino acids. Germline CDR1 reads LGHNA; CDR2 reads YNFKEQ. The CDR3 is CASSQDEWQARGYTF. CDR3 nucleotides: TGTGCCAGCAGCCAAGATGAGTGGCAGGCGAGGGGCTACACCTTC.

J is TRBJ1-5 and V is TRBV20-1; weak D call: TRBD1 (6 bases). Germline values: CDR1 DFQATT, CDR2 SNEGSKA (reference sequence). The CDR3 runs to 15 residues. The germline V and J ends were trimmed by 0 bases and 6 bases, with 15 bases remaining between them. The chain's CDR3 is CSARDGRDNTQPQHF. CDR3 sequence (DNA): TGCAGTGCTAGAGATGGCAGGGACAACACTCAGCCCCAGCATTTT.

The genes are TRBV20-1 and TRBJ2-6; 7 bases line up with TRBD1. Germline CDR1 is DFQATT and CDR2 is SNEGSKA (reference sequence). The CDR3 consists of 17 residues. V gave up 0 bases and J gave up 0 bases; unmatched junction bases: 5. The CDR3 loop is CSARDPGTDSGANVLTF. The CDR3 nucleotides read TGCAGTGCTAGAGATCCCGGGACAGACTCTGGGGCCAACGTCCTGACTTTC.

Comments on this clonotype: Its ends do not fully match the called genes, so a read error is possible. The chain joins TRBV20-1 to TRBJ1-4, with D unclear. The CDR3 is made up of 14 amino acids. Per the germline V gene, CDR1 is DFQATT and CDR2 is SNEGSKA (reference sequence). The CDR3 region is CSTRDGTVNEKLFF. The CDR3 bases are TGCAGTACTAGAGATGGCACAGTTAATGAAAAACTGTTTTTT.

This clonotype has a handful of counts. This chain connects TRBV6-6 to TRBJ2-4; TRBD1 agrees at 8 bases. Germline CDR1 is MNHNY and CDR2 is SVGAGI (reference sequence). The CDR3 consists of 16 residues. Trimming removed 6 bases from V and 0 bases from J; junction bases left unmatched: 7. CDR3 in amino acids: CASSVRQGLAKNIQYF. The CDR3 DNA is TGTGCCAGCAGCGTTAGACAGGGGCTAGCCAAAAACATTCAGTACTTC.

The J gene is TRBJ1-2, the V gene TRBV5-1, with 11 bases lining up with TRBD1. CDR3 size: 15 residues. The ends lost 4 bases at V and 4 bases at J; junction bases unmatched: 6. The germline V gene has CDR1 SGHRS and CDR2 YFSETQ. CDR3 in amino acids: CASSKDRGLSYGYTF. CDR3 DNA sequence: TGCGCCAGCAGCAAGGACAGGGGGCTAAGCTATGGCTACACCTTC. The complete variable domain, with remaining parts taken from reference TRBV5-1 and TRBJ1-2, reads KAGVTQTPRYLIKTRGQQVTLSCSPISGHRSVSWYQQTPGQGLQFLFEYFSETQRNKGNFPGRFSGRQFSNSRSEMNVSTLELGDSALYLCASSKDRGLSYGYTFGSGTRLTVV.

The genes are TRBV6-5 and TRBJ1-1; maybe TRBD1 (6 bases). Germline values: CDR1 MNHEY, CDR2 SVGAGI. Trimming removed 10 bases from V and 0 bases from J, with 21 bases in between. CDR3 length equals 16 residues. CDR3: CATFRTPTGLNTEAFF. CDR3 in DNA: TGTGCCACCTTCAGGACTCCGACAGGCTTGAACACTGAAGCTTTCTTT.

The chain uses TRBV5-1 and TRBJ2-2, with no clear D. The V and J ends lost 4 bases and 2 bases respectively, with 9 bases between them. From germline, CDR1 is SGHRS and CDR2 YFSETQ. The CDR3 length is 14 residues. The CDR3 loop is CASSTDVNTGELFF. The CDR3 coding sequence is TGCGCCAGCAGCACCGACGTAAACACCGGGGAGCTGTTTTTT.

Comment on this clonotype: At one of its ends the junction is not consistent with the germline gene, which may arise from a read error. The chain employs TRBV12-3 or TRBV12-4 and TRBJ2-5; 7 bases match TRBD2. The CDR3 runs to 14 residues. The CDR3 loop reads CASRLGTIQETQYF. The CDR3, as DNA: TGTGCCAGCAGGTTAGGGACTATCCAAGAGACCCAGTACTTC.

The chain recombines TRBV12-3 or TRBV12-4 with TRBJ2-5, with 7 bases matching TRBD1. V lost 6 bases, J lost 3 bases, and 7 bases stayed unmatched. CDR3 length: 14 amino acids. The CDR3 region has the DNA TGTGCCAGCAGGGACCGCACAGGGGAAGAGACCCAGTACTTC. Amino acid sequence: CASRDRTGEETQYF.

The V call is TRBV20-1, the J call TRBJ1-5; 10 bases are a match to TRBD1. V shed 4 bases and J 7 bases; nucleotides not matched to a gene: 4. The CDR3 is made up of 13 amino acids. Looked up from germline, CDR1 is DFQATT and CDR2 is SNEGSKA (reference sequence). In DNA form, the CDR3 reads TGCAGTGCTAATTCGACAGGGGGCCAGCCCCAGCATTTT. It encodes CSANSTGGQPQHF.